One and the same sample provided the 7 T cell receptor beta chains below, sequenced in a study of metastatic and nonmetastatic thyroid tumors. Each patient came to thyroid surgery without any prior treatment (of any kind). MiXCR reprocessed the PCR reads for TCRdb. The data contain approximately 70,000 clones, roughly a sixth of them singletons. Material for sequencing was blood. All receptors come from a female donor with papillary thyroid cancer or a benign thyroid nodule (not recorded which). Some clones in this sample may be carry-over from other donors' samples.

This clone was counted only a few times. This clone may be a read error of a much larger clone one base away. The genes are TRBV4-1 and TRBJ1-5; 12 positions match TRBD1. Germline-derived CDR1 and CDR2 are MGHRA and YSYEKL. The CDR3 runs to 15 residues. CDR3 coding DNA: TGCGCCAGCATCCAAGGGACAGGGGGCTATCAGCCCCAGCATTTT. Protein: CASIQGTGGYQPQHF.

On this clone itself: A junction end diverges from the germline sequence, so it may reflect a read error. The chain links TRBV3-1 to TRBJ1-6; D perhaps matches TRBD1 (5 bases). This CDR3 has 15 amino acids. CDR1 LGHDT and CDR2 YNNKEL come from the germline V gene (reference sequence). The CDR3: CASIQSGAGWPPLHF. The CDR3, as DNA: TGTGCCAGCATCCAAAGTGGGGCCGGCTGGCCACCCCTCCACTTT.

This clone has a count of ten or more. The chain links TRBV25-1 to TRBJ2-5, with D unclear. V lost 4 bases to trimming and J lost 1 base, with 13 bases between them. The CDR3 is 15 amino acids. Germline CDR1 MGHDK, CDR2 SYGVNS. CDR3 in amino acids: CASSGNTILQETQYF. CDR3 bases: TGTGCCAGCAGTGGAAACACCATTCTCCAAGAGACCCAGTACTTC.

This clone was seen at least ten times. This chain connects TRBV5-6 to TRBJ1-2; D is perhaps TRBD1 (5 bases). The CDR3 covers 15 residues. Trimming left V 4 bases short and J 8 bases short, with 21 bases between. The germline gives CDR1 SGHDT, CDR2 YYEEEE. The CDR3 DNA reads as TGTGCCAGCAGCAAAGATAGGGGAGAGGTGAGCGGCTACACCTTC. As protein: CASSKDRGEVSGYTF.

This clone was seen a few times. This chain connects TRBV18 to TRBJ1-1; D not certain. Germline CDR1 and CDR2: KGHSH and LQKENI. The CDR3 sequence is 14 residues long. V lost 1 base, J lost 3 bases, and 9 bases lay in between. The CDR3 nucleotides are TGTGCCAGCTCACCACAGGGATCGTACACTGAAGCTTTCTTT. This encodes CASSPQGSYTEAFF.

This clone occurred many times. This rearrangement joins TRBV20-1 to TRBJ1-5; TRBD1 is a possible D gene (5 bases). The CDR3 consists of 14 residues. The ends were cut back, 6 bases at V and 4 bases at J, with 16 bases in the middle. In germline, CDR1 is DFQATT, CDR2 SNEGSKA (reference sequence). CDR3 residues: CSARSGGGNQPQHF. CDR3 in DNA: TGCAGTGCCCGGTCCGGGGGGGGAAATCAGCCCCAGCATTTT.

This clone was seen a handful of times. CDR3 coding DNA: TGTGCCAGCAGTGTGACTAGTGCTCTCTACAATGAGCAGTTCTTC. It codes for CASSVTSALYNEQFF. The chain combines TRBV28 with TRBJ2-1; weak D call: TRBD2 (6 bases). Deletions cut 5 bases from V and 3 bases from J, with 14 bases between. CDR1 is MDHEN and CDR2 is SYDVKM in the germline V gene. CDR3 length: 15 amino acids. Together with reference TRBV28 and TRBJ2-1, the CDR3 gives the full variable domain: DVKVTQSSRYLVKRTGEKVFLECVQDMDHENMFWYRQDPGLGLRLIYFSYDVKMKEKGDIPEGYSVSREKKERFSLILESASTNQTSMYLCASSVTSALYNEQFFGPGTRLTVL.